Included here is one T cell receptor beta chain sequence, with context. This clonotype has only a few counts. Its antigen is currently not known. No much larger clone exists at a distance of one base, and base qualities are not known. The record originates from a study of response to subunit inactivated influenza vaccine (dated by TCRdb to the late 2010s). Some background on the complete study: The study used deep quantitative T cell receptor repertoire profiling to track responses to a trivalent subunit inactivated influenza vaccine.

Trimming leaves V shorter by 2 bases and J shorter by 0 bases, with the junction holding 8 bases beyond the gene matches. The CDR3 covers 16 residues, taking in both the cysteine and the phenylalanine. CDR3 DNA only is kept here, 48 bases in frame from base 1. CDR1 and CDR2 were assigned from the germline V gene as SGHRS and YFSETQ. The method was RT-PCR. Sequencing was carried out with an Illumina HiSeq 2500. TCRdb reprocessed the public reads (quality trimming at Q25 with fastp, clone calling with MiXCR) and kept in-frame beta chains. Rows are combined by CDR3 protein, so each entry shows the most common genes and DNA. The sample has more than 700,000 distinct CDR3 sequences on record, around 21% of them singletons. Roughly 10% of the sample lies in the top ten. The paper's findings and limits, for the study overall: According to the authors, only a limited number of new T cells may be recruited by each seasonal influenza vaccination.

The V and J genes are TRBV5-1 and TRBJ2-7, and 7 junction bases match TRBD1. The receptor comes from a man aged 45-60 years who received an inactivated influenza vaccine. Donor details come from another sample of the same person, matched by shared clones. The specimen comprised PBMCs from blood, sampled approximately 5 days after vaccination. The encoded CDR3 is CASSFPPDRNSYEQYF. In nucleotide form, the sequence is TGCGCCAGCAGCTTTCCCCCGGACAGGAACTCCTACGAGCAGTACTTC.